The rows below give T cell receptor beta chains drawn from one sample of a study of cytomegalovirus exposure and HLA in healthy donors. Sequenced by immunoSEQ multiplex PCR; TCRdb stores in-frame clones only, minus some. There are 150,000 to 200,000 clones in the sample; 75% occur only once, and roughly 10% lies in the top ten. Input material: PBMCs. The receptors were sampled from a man between 18 and 29 years old in good health and CMV-seropositive. Both conserved end residues are part of each CDR3. Fields, in order: CDR3 length, J gene, V gene, clone size, D gene, CDR3 protein, CDR3 DNA. A D gene is named only where the DNA matches it firmly. Size tells how often a clone was seen (once, few, many) or the class of an expanded clone, and some rows leave it out.

len: 14; j_gene: TRBJ2-2; v_gene: TRBV2; abundance: -; d_gene: TRBD2; CDR3aa: CASRGLAGVGELFF; CDR3nt: TGTGCCAGCAGGGGACTAGCGGGAGTCGGGGAGCTGTTTTTT
len: 13; j_gene: TRBJ1-2; v_gene: TRBV30; abundance: once; d_gene: -; CDR3aa: CAWRDNGPYGYTF; CDR3nt: TGTGCCTGGAGGGACAACGGCCCCTATGGCTACACCTTC
len: 15; j_gene: TRBJ2-7; v_gene: TRBV7-8; abundance: few; d_gene: TRBD1; CDR3aa: CASSHGDRGSYEQYF; CDR3nt: TGTGCCAGCAGCCACGGGGACAGGGGCTCCTACGAGCAGTACTTC
len: 12; j_gene: TRBJ2-7; v_gene: TRBV18; abundance: -; d_gene: -; CDR3aa: CASSSTSYEQYF; CDR3nt: TGTGCCAGCTCATCGACTTCCTACGAGCAGTACTTC
len: 16; j_gene: TRBJ2-1; v_gene: TRBV28; abundance: -; d_gene: TRBD2; CDR3aa: CASSSFGGLAYNEQFF; CDR3nt: TGTGCCAGCAGTTCCTTTGGGGGACTAGCCTACAATGAGCAGTTCTTC
len: 19; j_gene: TRBJ2-2; v_gene: TRBV11-2; abundance: -; d_gene: -; CDR3aa: CASSLSFGGALLNTGELFF; CDR3nt: TGTGCCAGCAGCTTATCTTTTGGGGGGGCCCTTCTGAACACCGGGGAGCTGTTTTTT
len: 14; j_gene: TRBJ2-7; v_gene: TRBV21-1; abundance: -; d_gene: -; CDR3aa: CARDQDPGLYEQYF; CDR3nt: TGTGCCAGGGACCAGGACCCCGGACTCTACGAGCAGTACTTC
len: 13; j_gene: TRBJ1-4; v_gene: TRBV27; abundance: -; d_gene: TRBD1; CDR3aa: CASRSRGTEKLFF; CDR3nt: TGTGCCAGCCGCTCCAGGGGGACAGAAAAACTGTTTTTT
len: 16; j_gene: TRBJ1-3; v_gene: TRBV7-6; abundance: -; d_gene: -; CDR3aa: CASSLEPDSSGNTIYF; CDR3nt: TGTGCCAGCAGCTTAGAACCGGACAGCTCTGGAAACACCATATATTTT
len: 15; j_gene: TRBJ2-1; v_gene: TRBV5-1; abundance: -; d_gene: TRBD2; CDR3aa: CASSLGSSGINEQFF; CDR3nt: TGCGCCAGCAGCTTAGGTTCTAGCGGGATTAATGAGCAGTTCTTC
len: 18; j_gene: TRBJ1-1; v_gene: TRBV29-1; abundance: -; d_gene: -; CDR3aa: CSVARGTRTLIMNTEAFF; CDR3nt: TGCAGCGTTGCGCGGGGGACGAGAACCTTGATCATGAACACTGAAGCTTTCTTT
len: 14; j_gene: TRBJ2-7; v_gene: TRBV30; abundance: -; d_gene: -; CDR3aa: CAWSVYGVTYEQYF; CDR3nt: TGTGCCTGGAGTGTTTACGGGGTAACCTACGAGCAGTACTTC
len: 15; j_gene: TRBJ2-7; v_gene: TRBV29-1; abundance: -; d_gene: -; CDR3aa: CSVRGGERGSYEQYF; CDR3nt: TGCAGCGTTAGGGGGGGGGAGCGGGGTTCTTACGAGCAGTACTTC
len: 13; j_gene: TRBJ2-7; v_gene: TRBV10-2; abundance: -; d_gene: -; CDR3aa: CASSFASLYEQYF; CDR3nt: TGCGCCAGCAGTTTCGCTAGCCTCTACGAGCAGTACTTC
len: 15; j_gene: TRBJ2-7; v_gene: TRBV28; abundance: -; d_gene: -; CDR3aa: CASRGTSGSSYEQYF; CDR3nt: TGTGCCAGCAGAGGGACTTCTGGAAGCTCCTACGAGCAGTACTTC
len: 15; j_gene: TRBJ1-5; v_gene: TRBV9; abundance: -; d_gene: -; CDR3aa: CASSVGVALNQPQHF; CDR3nt: TGTGCCAGCAGCGTAGGGGTAGCCCTTAATCAGCCCCAGCATTTT
len: 14; j_gene: TRBJ2-7; v_gene: TRBV6-5; abundance: few; d_gene: -; CDR3aa: CASSYSAGFSEQYF; CDR3nt: TGTGCCAGCAGTTACTCCGCGGGTTTTTCCGAGCAGTACTTC
len: 15; j_gene: TRBJ2-7; v_gene: TRBV10-3; abundance: -; d_gene: -; CDR3aa: CAISDFQYRAHEQYF; CDR3nt: TGTGCCATCAGTGATTTCCAGTACAGGGCCCACGAGCAGTACTTC
len: 15; j_gene: TRBJ2-7; v_gene: TRBV6-5; abundance: -; d_gene: TRBD2; CDR3aa: CASSYGSGSSYEQYF; CDR3nt: TGTGCCAGCAGTTACGGTAGCGGGAGCTCCTACGAGCAGTACTTC
len: 16; j_gene: TRBJ2-2; v_gene: TRBV25-1; abundance: -; d_gene: -; CDR3aa: CASSESGGGYTGELFF; CDR3nt: TGTGCCAGCAGTGAATCAGGAGGGGGCTACACCGGGGAGCTGTTTTTT
len: 12; j_gene: TRBJ2-3; v_gene: TRBV11-2; abundance: -; d_gene: -; CDR3aa: CASARGRIMQYF; CDR3nt: TGTGCCAGCGCGCGGGGAAGAATCATGCAGTATTTT
len: 12; j_gene: TRBJ2-1; v_gene: TRBV6-1; abundance: -; d_gene: -; CDR3aa: CAAQGSYNEQFF; CDR3nt: TGTGCCGCCCAGGGCTCCTACAATGAGCAGTTCTTC
len: 14; j_gene: TRBJ2-1; v_gene: TRBV6-5; abundance: -; d_gene: -; CDR3aa: CASSYSAELNEQFF; CDR3nt: TGTGCCAGCAGTTACTCAGCGGAGTTAAATGAGCAGTTCTTC
len: 14; j_gene: TRBJ1-5; v_gene: TRBV5-4; abundance: -; d_gene: -; CDR3aa: CASSLEGSNQPQHF; CDR3nt: TGTGCCAGCAGCTTGGAGGGGTCTAATCAGCCCCAGCATTTT
len: 19; j_gene: TRBJ1-3; v_gene: TRBV5-1; abundance: -; d_gene: -; CDR3aa: CASSLTPLRGSFSGNTIYF; CDR3nt: TGCGCCAGCAGCTTGACACCCTTAAGGGGAAGTTTCTCTGGAAACACCATATATTTT
len: 17; j_gene: TRBJ2-5; v_gene: TRBV28; abundance: -; d_gene: -; CDR3aa: CASSLVIDRSSEETQYF; CDR3nt: TGTGCCAGCAGCCTCGTAATCGATAGGAGCTCGGAAGAGACCCAGTACTTC
len: 12; j_gene: TRBJ2-1; v_gene: TRBV28; abundance: -; d_gene: TRBD2; CDR3aa: CASGGRGNEQFF; CDR3nt: TGTGCCAGCGGCGGGAGGGGCAATGAGCAGTTCTTC
len: 14; j_gene: TRBJ2-7; v_gene: TRBV28; abundance: -; d_gene: TRBD2; CDR3aa: CASSFPWTRGEQYF; CDR3nt: TGTGCCAGCAGTTTTCCGTGGACTAGGGGCGAGCAGTACTTC
len: 13; j_gene: TRBJ2-7; v_gene: TRBV5-1; abundance: -; d_gene: TRBD1; CDR3aa: CASSPGGTYEQYF; CDR3nt: TGCGCCAGCAGCCCAGGGGGAACCTACGAGCAGTACTTC
len: 15; j_gene: TRBJ1-5; v_gene: TRBV19; abundance: -; d_gene: TRBD1; CDR3aa: CASRVDRGGNQPQHF; CDR3nt: TGTGCCAGTAGGGTCGACAGGGGCGGCAATCAGCCCCAGCATTTT
len: 16; j_gene: TRBJ2-2; v_gene: TRBV13; abundance: few; d_gene: -; CDR3aa: CASSPGWTANTGELFF; CDR3nt: TGTGCCAGCAGCCCCGGCTGGACAGCGAACACCGGGGAGCTGTTTTTT
len: 15; j_gene: TRBJ2-1; v_gene: TRBV27; abundance: -; d_gene: -; CDR3aa: CASSFPGLDYNEQFF; CDR3nt: TGTGCCAGCAGTTTCCCGGGACTCGATTACAATGAGCAGTTCTTC
len: 14; j_gene: TRBJ2-2; v_gene: TRBV19; abundance: -; d_gene: -; CDR3aa: CATSTRGLTGELFF; CDR3nt: TGTGCCACCTCGACCAGGGGCCTCACCGGGGAGCTGTTTTTT
len: 15; j_gene: TRBJ2-1; v_gene: TRBV18; abundance: -; d_gene: TRBD2; CDR3aa: CASSQTSGTYNEQFF; CDR3nt: TGTGCCAGCTCTCAGACTAGCGGAACCTACAATGAGCAGTTCTTC
len: 14; j_gene: TRBJ2-3; v_gene: TRBV2; abundance: few; d_gene: -; CDR3aa: CASSSMVPGDTQYF; CDR3nt: TGTGCCAGCAGTTCCATGGTCCCCGGGGATACGCAGTATTTT
len: 17; j_gene: TRBJ1-5; v_gene: TRBV21-1; abundance: once; d_gene: -; CDR3aa: CASSKVGDRPYNQPQHF; CDR3nt: TGTGCCAGCAGCAAAGTCGGGGACAGACCTTACAATCAGCCCCAGCATTTT
len: 14; j_gene: TRBJ2-5; v_gene: TRBV14; abundance: -; d_gene: -; CDR3aa: CASSQGWGGGTQYF; CDR3nt: TGTGCCAGCAGCCAAGGTTGGGGAGGTGGGACCCAGTACTTC
len: 13; j_gene: TRBJ1-5; v_gene: TRBV10-3; abundance: -; d_gene: -; CDR3aa: CAISESFRSPQHF; CDR3nt: TGTGCCATCAGTGAGTCATTTCGGTCGCCCCAGCATTTT
len: 14; j_gene: TRBJ2-1; v_gene: TRBV4-1; abundance: few; d_gene: -; CDR3aa: CASSQVNGYNEQFF; CDR3nt: TGCGCCAGCAGCCAAGTGAACGGGTACAATGAGCAGTTCTTC
len: 14; j_gene: TRBJ2-1; v_gene: TRBV27; abundance: once; d_gene: TRBD2; CDR3aa: CASSSLPSSGEQFF; CDR3nt: TGTGCCAGCAGTTCTCTTCCTTCTAGCGGGGAGCAGTTCTTC
len: 15; j_gene: TRBJ2-7; v_gene: TRBV6-6; abundance: -; d_gene: -; CDR3aa: CASSLDGGSAYEQYF; CDR3nt: TGTGCCAGCAGTCTGGATGGGGGGTCGGCCTACGAGCAGTACTTC
len: 15; j_gene: TRBJ2-3; v_gene: TRBV6-4; abundance: few; d_gene: TRBD2; CDR3aa: CASSDSGGGPDTQYF; CDR3nt: TGTGCCAGCAGTGACAGCGGGGGAGGGCCAGATACGCAGTATTTT